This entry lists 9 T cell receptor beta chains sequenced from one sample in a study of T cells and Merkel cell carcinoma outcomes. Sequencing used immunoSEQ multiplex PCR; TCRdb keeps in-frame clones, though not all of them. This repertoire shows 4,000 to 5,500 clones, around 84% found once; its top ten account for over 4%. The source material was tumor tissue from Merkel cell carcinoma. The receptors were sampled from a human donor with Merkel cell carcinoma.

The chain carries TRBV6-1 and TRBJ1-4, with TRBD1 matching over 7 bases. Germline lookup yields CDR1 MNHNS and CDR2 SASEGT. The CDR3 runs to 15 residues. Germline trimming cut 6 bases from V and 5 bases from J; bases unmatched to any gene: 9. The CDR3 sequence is CASSDLGTVNEKLFF. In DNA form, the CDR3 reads TGTGCCAGCAGCGACCTCGGGACAGTGAATGAAAAACTGTTTTTT.

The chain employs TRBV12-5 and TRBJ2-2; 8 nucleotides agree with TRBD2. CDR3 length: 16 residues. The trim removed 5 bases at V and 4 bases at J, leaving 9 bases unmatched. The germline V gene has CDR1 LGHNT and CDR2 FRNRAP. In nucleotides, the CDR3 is TGTGCTAGTGGTCCTACAACCGGGACTAGCACCGGGGAGCTGTTTTTT. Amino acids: CASGPTTGTSTGELFF.

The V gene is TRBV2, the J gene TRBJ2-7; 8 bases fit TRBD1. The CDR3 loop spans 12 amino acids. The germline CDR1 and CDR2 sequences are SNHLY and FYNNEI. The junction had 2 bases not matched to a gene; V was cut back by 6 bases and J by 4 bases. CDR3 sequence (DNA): TGTGCCAGCAGGGGACAGGTTTACGAGCAGTACTTC. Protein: CASRGQVYEQYF.

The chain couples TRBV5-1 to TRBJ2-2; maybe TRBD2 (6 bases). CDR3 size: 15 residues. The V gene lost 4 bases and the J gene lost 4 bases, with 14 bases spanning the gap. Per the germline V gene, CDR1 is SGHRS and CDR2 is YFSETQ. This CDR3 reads CASSKGDSFTGELFF. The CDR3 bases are TGCGCCAGCAGCAAAGGGGACTCCTTCACCGGGGAGCTGTTTTTT.

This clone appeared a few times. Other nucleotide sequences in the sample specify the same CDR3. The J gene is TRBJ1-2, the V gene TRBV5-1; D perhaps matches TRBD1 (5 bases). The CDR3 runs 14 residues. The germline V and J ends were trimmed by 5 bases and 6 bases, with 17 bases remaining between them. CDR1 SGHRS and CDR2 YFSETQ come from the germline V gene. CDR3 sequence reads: CASSSGTKGNGYTF. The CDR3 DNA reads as TGCGCCAGCAGTAGCGGGACTAAGGGTAATGGCTACACCTTC.

The CDR3 loop reads CASSQGTGDTIYF. CDR3 DNA sequence: TGCGCCAGCAGCCAAGGGACCGGGGACACCATATATTTT. The V gene is TRBV4-1, the J gene TRBJ1-3; D is undetermined. Trimming stripped 1 base from V and 8 bases from J, with 9 bases between. The CDR3 is 13 amino acids. Germline V CDR1 and CDR2: MGHRA, YSYEKL.

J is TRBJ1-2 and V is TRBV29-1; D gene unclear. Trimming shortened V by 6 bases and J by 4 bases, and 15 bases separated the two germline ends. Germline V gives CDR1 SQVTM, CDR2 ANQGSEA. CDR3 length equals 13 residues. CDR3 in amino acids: CSVEGTALYGYTF. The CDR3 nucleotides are TGCAGCGTCGAGGGAACAGCCCTCTATGGCTACACCTTC.

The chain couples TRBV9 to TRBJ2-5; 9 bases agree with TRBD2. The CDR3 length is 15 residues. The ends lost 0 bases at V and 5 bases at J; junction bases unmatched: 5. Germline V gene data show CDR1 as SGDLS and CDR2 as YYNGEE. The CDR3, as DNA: TGTGCCAGCAGCGTAGATAGCGGGAGAGGCGAGACCCAGTACTTC. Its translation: CASSVDSGRGETQYF.

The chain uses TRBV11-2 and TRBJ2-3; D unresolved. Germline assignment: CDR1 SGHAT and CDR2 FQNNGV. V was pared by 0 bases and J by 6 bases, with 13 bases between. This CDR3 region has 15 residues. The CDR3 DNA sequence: TGTGCCAGCAGCTTAGATTTTCTTGGCCGGGATACGCAGTATTTT. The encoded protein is CASSLDFLGRDTQYF.